This passage covers 15 T cell receptor beta chains from one sample sequenced in a study of T cells in Graves' hyperthyroidism and ophthalmopathy. TCR beta CDR3 regions were amplified from RNA transcripts. The HTBI set primed first-round TCR CDR3 RT-PCR. TCRdb reprocessed the multiplex PCR reads via MiXCR and lists one record per CDR3 protein. Of more than 550,000 distinct CDR3 sequences listed, around 20% are singletons. The sample taken for sequencing was blood. These receptors were taken from a woman aged 45-65 years with Graves' hyperthyroidism that later progressed to Graves' ophthalmopathy.

The rearrangement links TRBV29-1 to TRBJ2-2; D may be TRBD1 (6 bases). Per germline, CDR1 SQVTM and CDR2 ANQGSEA. V lost 2 bases to trimming and J lost 1 base, with 11 bases between them. The CDR3 has 15 amino acids. CDR3 bases: TGCAGCGTTGAACCCGAGGACAGGAACACCGGGGAGCTGTTTTTT. Its protein is CSVEPEDRNTGELFF.

This clonotype was seen a few times. This chain uses TRBV3-1 with TRBJ1-6; tentatively, D is TRBD1 (6 bases). The CDR3 extends over 12 amino acids. Trimming removed 7 bases at V and 10 bases at J, with 11 bases between. Germline CDR1 is LGHDT and CDR2 is YNNKEL (reference sequence). The DNA of the CDR3 is TGTGCCAGCACGGGGGGCAGGTCACCCCTCCACTTT. Its translation: CASTGGRSPLHF.

This clonotype came up many times. V and J are TRBV28 and TRBJ1-1; 10 nucleotides agree with TRBD1. Germline CDR1 is MDHEN and CDR2 is SYDVKM. V lost 9 bases to trimming and J lost 5 bases; unmatched junction nucleotides: 9. The CDR3 is 14 amino acids. The CDR3 loop reads CASVTGGEGTEAFF. Written as DNA, the CDR3 is TGTGCCAGTGTGACAGGGGGCGAAGGTACTGAAGCTTTCTTT.

This clonotype was counted ten times or more. The rearrangement links TRBV27 to TRBJ1-1, with D perhaps matching TRBD1 (5 bases). Germline V lookup: CDR1 MNHEY, CDR2 SMNVEV (reference sequence). The CDR3 runs 12 residues. V was shortened by 3 bases and J by 7 bases, with 9 bases between the two germline ends. The CDR3 is CASSLGGREAFF. DNA for the CDR3: TGTGCCAGCAGTTTGGGGGGACGTGAAGCTTTCTTT.

This clonotype showed up just a few times. Its ends do not fully match the called genes, so a read error is possible. The J gene is TRBJ2-7, the V gene TRBV7-9; no clear D gene. The length of the CDR3 is 13 residues. Looked up from germline, CDR1 is SEHNR and CDR2 is FQNEAQ (reference sequence). The CDR3 region has the DNA TGTGCCAGCAGCTTAGGACTCTCCAACGAGCAGTACTTC. Its protein is CASSLGLSNEQYF.

In this sample, this clonotype turned up many times. The chain carries TRBV2 and TRBJ2-7; 7 bases are shared with TRBD2. Looked up from germline, CDR1 is SNHLY and CDR2 is FYNNEI. Germline trimming cut 3 bases from V and 0 bases from J; bases unmatched to any gene: 2. The CDR3 extends over 14 amino acids. In DNA, the CDR3 is TGTGCCAGCAGTGACCGGGGGGTCTCCTACGAGCAGTACTTC. It yields the protein CASSDRGVSYEQYF.

In its sample, this clonotype was seen many times. This chain joins TRBV5-5 and TRBJ1-2; 8 positions agree with TRBD1. This CDR3 has 13 residues. V lost 3 bases, J lost 6 bases, and 4 bases stayed unmatched. The germline gives CDR1 SGHKS, CDR2 YYEKEE (reference sequence). The CDR3 protein is CASSSDRGHGYTF. In DNA form, the CDR3 reads TGTGCCAGCAGCTCCGACAGGGGCCATGGCTACACCTTC.

This clonotype was counted ten times or more. The chain uses TRBV3-1 and TRBJ2-2, with D unclear. The CDR3 consists of 13 residues. Germline values: CDR1 LGHDT, CDR2 YNNKEL (reference sequence). V lost 2 bases to trimming and J lost 5 bases, with 6 bases between them. The chain's CDR3 is CASSQTFTGELFF. CDR3 sequence (DNA): TGTGCCAGCAGCCAAACATTTACCGGGGAGCTGTTTTTT.

This clonotype appeared many times. The chain carries TRBV7-8 and TRBJ1-6; 7 bases fit TRBD1. CDR3 length equals 15 residues. J lost 6 bases, V lost 6 bases, and 8 bases had no gene match. The V gene's germline CDR1 is SGHVS and CDR2 FQNEAQ. CDR3: CASRLQGISNSPLHF. The DNA of the CDR3 is TGTGCCAGCAGGTTACAGGGGATCTCTAATTCACCCCTCCACTTT.

This clonotype was recorded a few times. The chain uses TRBV5-1 and TRBJ1-2, with 8 bases aligning to TRBD1. The V gene's germline CDR1 is SGHRS and CDR2 YFSETQ. The V and J ends lost 4 bases and 2 bases, in that order; junction bases with no gene match: 4. The CDR3 covers 14 residues. The chain's CDR3 is CASSRRTGNYGYTF. The CDR3 nucleotides read TGCGCCAGCAGCCGAAGGACAGGGAACTATGGCTACACCTTC. The complete variable domain, with remaining parts taken from reference TRBV5-1 and TRBJ1-2, reads KAGVTQTPRYLIKTRGQQVTLSCSPISGHRSVSWYQQTPGQGLQFLFEYFSETQRNKGNFPGRFSGRQFSNSRSEMNVSTLELGDSALYLCASSRRTGNYGYTFGSGTRLTVV.

This clonotype was found a few times. The chain couples TRBV10-3 to TRBJ1-3, with a possible D match to TRBD1 (5 bases). V was cut by 4 bases and J by 0 bases, with 13 bases left in between. The CDR3 is 16 amino acids. CDR1 is ENHRY, CDR2 SYGVKD, per germline. CDR3 bases: TGTGCCATCAGTGGATACTGGGGGTACTCTGGAAACACCATATATTTT. Translation gives CAISGYWGYSGNTIYF.

The chain recombines TRBV6-1 with TRBJ1-2; 9 nucleotides agree with TRBD1. V lost 2 bases, J lost 8 bases, and 3 bases stayed unmatched. This CDR3 has 13 amino acids. Germline-derived CDR1 and CDR2 are MNHNS and SASEGT. The CDR3 DNA reads TGTGCCAGCAGTGAAAACAGGGGGCTAGGCTACACCTTC. Translation: CASSENRGLGYTF.

The chain uses TRBV3-1 and TRBJ2-1; the match to TRBD1 covers 12 bases. This CDR3 has 15 amino acids. V gave up 4 bases and J gave up 7 bases; unmatched junction bases: 5. CDR1 is LGHDT and CDR2 is YNNKEL in the germline V gene (reference sequence). The CDR3 DNA reads TGTGCCAGCAGCCCTGGGACAGGGGGCTTGAATGAGCAGTTCTTC. It yields the protein CASSPGTGGLNEQFF.

This clonotype was seen ten or more times. V gene TRBV7-2 combines with J gene TRBJ2-7, with a weak D call TRBD2 (6 bases). V dropped 4 bases and J dropped 9 bases, with 19 bases sitting between them. Germline V gene data show CDR1 as SGHTA and CDR2 as FQGNSA. The CDR3 has 14 residues. The CDR3 loop reads CASSSTGTPGRQYF. The CDR3 DNA reads TGTGCCAGCAGCTCGACCGGGACTCCCGGTAGGCAGTACTTC.

This clonotype has a count of ten or more. This chain uses TRBV2 with TRBJ2-1; D gene ambiguous. CDR1 and CDR2 from the germline V gene are SNHLY and FYNNEI. The ends were cut back, 8 bases at V and 2 bases at J, with 7 bases in the middle. This CDR3 is built from 12 residues. The CDR3 protein is CASLTTYNEQFF. In DNA, the CDR3 is TGTGCCAGCCTGACAACCTACAATGAGCAGTTCTTC.